This T cell receptor beta chain derives from a study of control samples from healthy donors and cancer patients. Only in-frame clones appear in the TCRdb table, and some are missing; sequencing was by immunoSEQ multiplex PCR. The sample lists about 180,000 clones, 85% to 90% occurring once. The germline V gene encodes CDR1 KGHSH and CDR2 LQKENI. The CDR3 length is 18 residues. V lost 3 bases and J lost 1; bases outside the gene matches: 9. Sequenced sample: blood. This TCR was recovered from a woman in her forties or fifties in good health. This chain links TRBV18 with TRBJ1-4, with 9 bases aligning to TRBD1. The CDR3 loop is CASSPRQGVYRTNEKLFF. The CDR3, as DNA: TGTGCCAGCTCACCTCGACAGGGGGTTTACCGAACTAATGAAAAACTGTTTTTT. Supplemented by reference TRBV18 and TRBJ1-4, the full variable domain reads NAGVMQNPRHLVRRRGQEARLRCSPMKGHSHVYWYRQLPEEGLKFMVYLQKENIIDESGMPKERFSAEFPKEGPSILRIQQVVRGDSAAYFCASSPRQGVYRTNEKLFFGSGTQLSVL.